This passage covers 5 T cell receptor beta chains from one sample sequenced in a study of T-cell reconstitution after alpha-beta-depleted transplantation in children. Unique molecular identifiers were built into the TCRbeta library. TCRdb ran MiXCR on the PCR reads and lists one entry per CDR3 protein. The repertoire includes 190,000 or so distinct CDR3 sequences, just under 6.5% of them detected once, and about 4.4% sits in the top ten. This sample comprised PBMCs, obtained before TCRalphabeta/CD19-depleted stem cell transplant. Receptor source: a girl younger than two with combined immunodeficiency, due to receive a stem cell transplant.

This clonotype was recorded many times. The rearrangement links TRBV29-1 to TRBJ2-7; 8 nucleotides match TRBD2. V lost 6 bases, J lost 1 base, and 8 bases stayed unmatched. Germline CDR1 SQVTM, CDR2 ANQGSEA. The CDR3 sequence is 14 residues long. Here the CDR3 DNA reads TGCAGCGTCGAAACAGCGGGGGCTTCCTACGAGCAGTACTTC. Its protein product is CSVETAGASYEQYF.

In its sample, this clonotype was seen many times. This chain joins TRBV29-1 and TRBJ1-2; 7 bases are shared with TRBD1. CDR1 and CDR2 from the germline V gene are SQVTM and ANQGSEA. The CDR3 is made up of 12 amino acids. Trimming at V came to 7 bases and at J to 7 bases, leaving 9 bases not matched to a gene. For the CDR3, the DNA is TGCAGCGCCGAAGGGCAGGGGGTTGGCTACACCTTC. It translates to CSAEGQGVGYTF.

Many counts were recorded for this clonotype. The chain has TRBV21-1 and TRBJ2-1; the table assigns TRBD1, which was not confirmed against the DNA. TRBV21-1 has pseudogene status. There are 15 residues in the CDR3. CDR3 sequence: CASSKWTGSYNEQFF. CDR3 coding DNA: TGTGCCAGCAGCAAGTGGACAGGCTCCTACAATGAGCAGTTCTTC.

This clonotype was seen repeatedly, ten times or more. The rearrangement links TRBV29-1 to TRBJ2-7; 10 positions agree with TRBD1. The CDR3 has 14 amino acids. Per the germline V gene, CDR1 is SQVTM and CDR2 is ANQGSEA. The junction had 6 bases not matched to a gene; V was cut back by 4 bases and J by 3 bases. CDR3 sequence reads: CSVVWWTGGYEQYF. The CDR3 bases are TGCAGCGTTGTCTGGTGGACAGGGGGCTACGAGCAGTACTTC.

At least ten counts were recorded for this clonotype. V gene TRBV20-1 combines with J gene TRBJ2-2; 8 bases match TRBD2. The CDR3 has 14 amino acids. After removal of 6 bases from V and 0 bases from J, the junction contained 3 bases not matched to a gene. Germline V gene data show CDR1 as DFQATT and CDR2 as SNEGSKA (reference sequence). CDR3 nucleotides: TGCAGTGCCCCGGGACTAGCGAACACCGGGGAGCTGTTTTTT. Amino acids: CSAPGLANTGELFF.